This entry concerns a single T cell receptor beta chain. Its antigen is not identified. This entry comes from a study of cytomegalovirus exposure and HLA in healthy donors. General observations from the study: In vitro, three CMV-associated chains proved specific for CMV antigens. With later analysis, a missense DCLRE1C variant became linked to TCR beta V- and J-gene trimming. Investigators reported approximately 150 TCR beta chains as tied to cytomegalovirus.

The PCR was carried out with 60 Vbeta primers and 13 Jbeta primers. The repertoire was sequenced with immunoSEQ multiplex PCR; TCRdb's copy has only in-frame clones and lacks some. Among 65,000 to 80,000 clones listed, 74% were seen once. The sample was PBMCs. This TCR was sampled from a man in his forties or fifties in good health and CMV-seropositive.

The CDR3 loop is CASSAPDRDNSPLHF. As DNA, the CDR3 is TGTGCCAGCAGTGCGCCGGACAGGGATAATTCACCCCTCCACTTT. The chain has TRBV28 and TRBJ1-6; 8 nucleotides agree with TRBD1. Per the germline V gene, CDR1 is MDHEN and CDR2 is SYDVKM. V lost 5 bases and J lost 5; bases outside the gene matches: 5. The CDR3 is 15 amino acids.